This section outlines one T cell receptor beta chain sequence together with its context. This specimen belongs to a study of CD4+ T cells in melanoma. Assay: immunoSEQ multiplex PCR; the TCRdb copy retains only in-frame clones and omits some. The table includes some 110,000 clones, 80% to 95% detected once. This CDR3 has 14 amino acids. CDR1 and CDR2 from the germline V gene are MDHEN and SYDVKM. Trimming took off 5 bases at V and 1 base at J, with 11 bases between the two ends. The clonotype comes from a human donor with melanoma. Sequencing input: peripheral blood. The chain employs TRBV28 and TRBJ1-1; a weak D match, TRBD1 (6 bases). CDR3 residues: CASSPLGANTEAFF. The CDR3, as DNA: TGTGCCAGCAGTCCACTGGGGGCGAACACTGAAGCTTTCTTT. Full variable domain (outside the CDR3, taken from reference TRBV28 and TRBJ1-1): DVKVTQSSRYLVKRTGEKVFLECVQDMDHENMFWYRQDPGLGLRLIYFSYDVKMKEKGDIPEGYSVSREKKERFSLILESASTNQTSMYLCASSPLGANTEAFFGQGTRLTVV.